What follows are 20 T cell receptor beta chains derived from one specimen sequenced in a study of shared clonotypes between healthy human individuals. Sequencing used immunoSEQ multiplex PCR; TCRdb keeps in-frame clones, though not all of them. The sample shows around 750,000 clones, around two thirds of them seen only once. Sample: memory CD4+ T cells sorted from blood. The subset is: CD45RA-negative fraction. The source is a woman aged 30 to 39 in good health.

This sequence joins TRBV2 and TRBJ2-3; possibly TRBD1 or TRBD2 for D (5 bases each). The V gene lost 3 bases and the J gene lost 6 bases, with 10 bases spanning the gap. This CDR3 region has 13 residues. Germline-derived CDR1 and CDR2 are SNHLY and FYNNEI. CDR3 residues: CASSDGWGDTQYF. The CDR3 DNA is TGTGCCAGCAGTGATGGATGGGGGGATACGCAGTATTTT.

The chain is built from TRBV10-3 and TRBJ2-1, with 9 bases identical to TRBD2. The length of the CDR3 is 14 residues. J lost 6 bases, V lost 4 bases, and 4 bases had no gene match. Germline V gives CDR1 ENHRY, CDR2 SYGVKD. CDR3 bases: TGTGCCATCAGTGCAGGACTAGCGTTCAATGAGCAGTTCTTC. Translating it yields CAISAGLAFNEQFF.

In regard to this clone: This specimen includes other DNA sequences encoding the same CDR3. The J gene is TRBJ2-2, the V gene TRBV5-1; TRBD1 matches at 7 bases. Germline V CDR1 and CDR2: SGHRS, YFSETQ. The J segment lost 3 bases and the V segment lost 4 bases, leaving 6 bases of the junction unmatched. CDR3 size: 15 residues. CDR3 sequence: CASSTGDRDTGELFF. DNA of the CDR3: TGCGCCAGCAGCACAGGGGACAGAGACACCGGGGAGCTGTTTTTT. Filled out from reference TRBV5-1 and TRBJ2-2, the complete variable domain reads KAGVTQTPRYLIKTRGQQVTLSCSPISGHRSVSWYQQTPGQGLQFLFEYFSETQRNKGNFPGRFSGRQFSNSRSEMNVSTLELGDSALYLCASSTGDRDTGELFFGEGSRLTVL.

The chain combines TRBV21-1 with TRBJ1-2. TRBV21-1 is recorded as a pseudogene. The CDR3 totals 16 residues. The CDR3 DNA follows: TGTGCCAGCAGCAAGGAGACCCCTGACGTGGTGACTGGCTACACCTTC. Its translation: CASSKETPDVVTGYTF.

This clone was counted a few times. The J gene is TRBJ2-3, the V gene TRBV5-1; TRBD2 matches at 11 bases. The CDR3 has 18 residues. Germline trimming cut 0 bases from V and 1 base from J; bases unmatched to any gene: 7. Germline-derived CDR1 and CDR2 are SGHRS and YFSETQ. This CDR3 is CASSLDRGTSGRTDTQYF. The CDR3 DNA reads TGCGCCAGCAGCTTGGACCGGGGGACTAGCGGCCGCACAGATACGCAGTATTTT.

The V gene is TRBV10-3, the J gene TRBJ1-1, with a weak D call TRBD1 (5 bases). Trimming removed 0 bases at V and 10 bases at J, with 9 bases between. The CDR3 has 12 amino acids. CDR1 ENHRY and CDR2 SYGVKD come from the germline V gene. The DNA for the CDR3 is TGTGCCATCAGTGAGTCGTCGGGGGGAGCTTTCTTT. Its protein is CAISESSGGAFF.

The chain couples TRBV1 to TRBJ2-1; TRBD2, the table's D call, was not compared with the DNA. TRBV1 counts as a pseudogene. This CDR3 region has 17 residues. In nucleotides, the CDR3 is TGCACCAGCAGCCAAGCCTACGTAGCGGGATTGCGACATGAGCAGTTCTTC. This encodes CTSSQAYVAGLRHEQFF.

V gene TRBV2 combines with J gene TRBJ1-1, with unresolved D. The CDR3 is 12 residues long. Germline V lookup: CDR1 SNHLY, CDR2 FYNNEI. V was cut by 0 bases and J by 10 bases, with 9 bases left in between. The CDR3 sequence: CASSEAPRVAFF. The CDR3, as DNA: TGTGCCAGCAGTGAAGCGCCCCGGGTAGCTTTCTTT.

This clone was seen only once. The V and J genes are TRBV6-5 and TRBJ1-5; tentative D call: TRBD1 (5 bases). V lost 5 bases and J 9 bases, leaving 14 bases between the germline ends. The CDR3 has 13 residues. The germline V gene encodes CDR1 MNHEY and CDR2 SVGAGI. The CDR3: CASSRDGGWPQHF. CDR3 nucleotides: TGTGCCAGCAGTAGGGACGGGGGTTGGCCCCAGCATTTT.

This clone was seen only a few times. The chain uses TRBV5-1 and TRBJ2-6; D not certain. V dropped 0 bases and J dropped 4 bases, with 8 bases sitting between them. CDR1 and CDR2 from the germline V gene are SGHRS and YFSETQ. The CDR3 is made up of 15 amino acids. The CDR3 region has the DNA TGCGCCAGCAGCTTGGGAGTGGAAGGGGCCAACGTCCTGACTTTC. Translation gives CASSLGVEGANVLTF.

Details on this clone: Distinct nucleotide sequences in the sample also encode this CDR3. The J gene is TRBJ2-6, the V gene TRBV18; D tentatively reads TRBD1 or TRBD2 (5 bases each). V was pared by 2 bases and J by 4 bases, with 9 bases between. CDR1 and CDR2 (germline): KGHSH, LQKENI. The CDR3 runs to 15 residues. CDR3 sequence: CASSPRGAGANVLTF. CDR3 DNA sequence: TGTGCCAGCTCACCAAGAGGGGCCGGGGCCAACGTCCTGACTTTC.

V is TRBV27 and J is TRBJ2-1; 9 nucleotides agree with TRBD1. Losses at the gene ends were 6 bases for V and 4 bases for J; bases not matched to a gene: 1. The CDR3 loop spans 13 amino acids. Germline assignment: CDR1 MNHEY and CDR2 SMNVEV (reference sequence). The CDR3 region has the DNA TGTGCCAGCAGGGACAGGGGTTACAATGAGCAGTTCTTC. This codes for CASRDRGYNEQFF.

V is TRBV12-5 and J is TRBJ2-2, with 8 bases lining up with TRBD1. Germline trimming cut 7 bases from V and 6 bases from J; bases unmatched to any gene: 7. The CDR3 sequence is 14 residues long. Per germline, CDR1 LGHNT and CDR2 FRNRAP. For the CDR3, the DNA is TGTGCTAGTGCAACAGGGGGTGAGGCCGGGGAGCTGTTTTTT. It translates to CASATGGEAGELFF.

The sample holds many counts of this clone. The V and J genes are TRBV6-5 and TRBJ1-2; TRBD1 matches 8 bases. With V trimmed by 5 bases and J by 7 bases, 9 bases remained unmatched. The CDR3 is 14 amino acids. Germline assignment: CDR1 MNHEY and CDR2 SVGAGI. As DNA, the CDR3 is TGTGCCAGCAGTGAAGGATGGCAGGGGGCTGGCTACACCTTC. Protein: CASSEGWQGAGYTF.

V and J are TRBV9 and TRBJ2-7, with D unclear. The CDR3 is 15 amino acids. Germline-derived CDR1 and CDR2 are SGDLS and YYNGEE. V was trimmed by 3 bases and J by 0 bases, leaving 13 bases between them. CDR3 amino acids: CASSASPSSSYEQYF. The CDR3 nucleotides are TGTGCCAGCAGCGCTAGTCCCTCGAGCTCCTACGAGCAGTACTTC. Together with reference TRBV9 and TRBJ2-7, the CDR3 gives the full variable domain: DSGVTQTPKHLITATGQRVTLRCSPRSGDLSVYWYQQSLDQGLQFLIQYYNGEERAKGNILERFSAQQFPDLHSELNLSSLELGDSALYFCASSASPSSSYEQYFGPGTRLTVT.

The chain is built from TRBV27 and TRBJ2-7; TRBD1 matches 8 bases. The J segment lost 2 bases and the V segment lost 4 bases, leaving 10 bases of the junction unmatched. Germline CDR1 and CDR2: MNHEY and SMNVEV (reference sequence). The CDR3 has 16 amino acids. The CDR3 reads CASSSPRGTGTYEQYF. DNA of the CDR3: TGTGCCAGCAGTTCCCCCCGGGGGACAGGCACCTACGAGCAGTACTTC.

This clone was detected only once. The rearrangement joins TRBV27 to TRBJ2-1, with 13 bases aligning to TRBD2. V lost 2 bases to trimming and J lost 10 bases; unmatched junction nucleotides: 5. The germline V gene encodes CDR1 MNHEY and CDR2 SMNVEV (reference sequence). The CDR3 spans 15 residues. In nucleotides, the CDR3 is TGTGCCAGCAGTTTACAGGGACTAGCGGGAAACGAGCAGTTCTTC. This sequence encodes CASSLQGLAGNEQFF.

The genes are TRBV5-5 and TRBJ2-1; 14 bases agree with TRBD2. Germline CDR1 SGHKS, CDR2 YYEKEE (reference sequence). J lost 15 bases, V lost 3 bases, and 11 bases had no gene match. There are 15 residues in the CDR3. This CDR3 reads CASSSSGTSGGVRFF. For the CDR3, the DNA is TGTGCCAGCAGCTCCTCCGGGACTAGCGGGGGTGTGCGGTTCTTC.

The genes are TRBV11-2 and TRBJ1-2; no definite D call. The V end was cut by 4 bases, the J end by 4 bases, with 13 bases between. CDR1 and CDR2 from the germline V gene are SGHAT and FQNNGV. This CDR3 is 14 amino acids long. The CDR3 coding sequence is TGTGCCAGCAGCTCCAGAGAGTACTCCTATGGCTACACCTTC. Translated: CASSSREYSYGYTF.

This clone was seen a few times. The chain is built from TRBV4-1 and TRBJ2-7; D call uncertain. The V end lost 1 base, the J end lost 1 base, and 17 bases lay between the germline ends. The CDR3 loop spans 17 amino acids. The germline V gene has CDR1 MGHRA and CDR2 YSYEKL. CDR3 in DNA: TGCGCCAGCAGCCAAGGTAGACTCTCCATAAATTCCTACGAGCAGTACTTC. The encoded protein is CASSQGRLSINSYEQYF.